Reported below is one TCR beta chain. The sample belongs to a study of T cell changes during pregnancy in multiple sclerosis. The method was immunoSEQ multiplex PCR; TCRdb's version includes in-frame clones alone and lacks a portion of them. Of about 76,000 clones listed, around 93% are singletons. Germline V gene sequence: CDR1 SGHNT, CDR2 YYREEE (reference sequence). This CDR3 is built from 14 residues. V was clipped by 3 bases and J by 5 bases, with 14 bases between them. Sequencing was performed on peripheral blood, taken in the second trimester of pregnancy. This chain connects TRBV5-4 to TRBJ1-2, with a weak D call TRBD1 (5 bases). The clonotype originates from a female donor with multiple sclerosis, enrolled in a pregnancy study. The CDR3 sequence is CASSSGGRSYGYTF. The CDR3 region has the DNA TGTGCCAGCAGCTCCGGGGGGAGGAGTTATGGCTACACCTTC. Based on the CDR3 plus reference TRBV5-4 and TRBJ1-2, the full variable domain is ETGVTQSPTHLIKTRGQQVTLRCSSQSGHNTVSWYQQALGQGPQFIFQYYREEENGRGNFPPRFSGLQFPNYSSELNVNALELDDSALYLCASSSGGRSYGYTFGSGTRLTVV.